What follows is one T cell receptor beta chain and its context. Its antigen remains unidentified. This CDR3 has 16 amino acids. Per the germline V gene, CDR1 is LNHDA and CDR2 is SQIVND (reference sequence). V gave up 3 bases and J gave up 4 bases, with 16 bases separating them. CD4+ T cells from unexposed donors were obtained before the COVID-19 pandemic (2011-2018). Isolation of CD4+ T cells took place after about eleven days in culture. The data belong to a study of CD4 T cells in relation to SARS-CoV-2 and coronaviruses. For the study at large: After around 10 days of antigen culture, PBMC TCR beta CDR3s were sequenced. No peptide or an HIV-1 Nef peptide pool served as negative control.

Clones were read by immunoSEQ multiplex PCR, and TCRdb kept only the in-frame ones, dropping some. The sample includes approximately 27,000 clones, over 70% of them seen just once. J is TRBJ1-5 and V is TRBV19; TRBD1 is a possible D gene (5 bases). The sample taken for sequencing was CD4+ T cells from PBMCs, cultured in vitro. The source of this sequence is a human donor in good health. This CDR3 is CASSIPWEGRNQPQHF. The DNA for the CDR3 is TGTGCCAGTAGTATCCCATGGGAGGGACGAAATCAGCCCCAGCATTTT.